This T cell receptor beta chain was recovered during a study of beta chain features in type 1 diabetes. Points from the study as a whole: TCRB CDR3 length was moderately but significantly reduced in all four CD4+ subsets of Type 1 diabetes patients.

Germline V CDR1 and CDR2: SGHNT, YYREEE (reference sequence). The V and J ends lost 0 bases and 7 bases, in that order; junction bases with no gene match: 4. The length of the CDR3 is 15 residues. As concerns this clone: Its specificity is not known.

Sorting of CD4+ naive, central memory, regulatory and stem cell-like memory cells was performed via CD45RO/CCR7/CD25/CD127/CD95/CD27. Purities over 95% were achieved in all sorted populations. As every portion of the isolated RNA was reverse transcribed, the sequencing read expressed TCRB transcripts. Stem cell-like memory T cell samples averaged about 1.01 million immunoSEQ reads each. The repertoire was sequenced with immunoSEQ multiplex PCR; TCRdb's copy has only in-frame clones and lacks some. The table lists more than 12,000 clones, roughly 60% of them singletons. The gene calls are TRBV5-4 and TRBJ1-4; 9 nucleotides agree with TRBD1. This receptor was identified in a young woman with type 1 diabetes. What was sequenced was stem cell memory CD4+ T cells from blood. The CDR3 loop is CASSLAGQGREKLFF. CDR3 nucleotides: TGTGCCAGCAGCTTGGCAGGACAGGGGCGTGAAAAACTGTTTTTT.